The 32 T cell receptor beta chains below were found in one sample sequenced in a study of cytomegalovirus exposure and HLA in healthy donors. The PCR employed 60 Vbeta primers together with 13 Jbeta primers. Sequenced by immunoSEQ multiplex PCR; TCRdb stores in-frame clones only, minus some. The sample lists about 150,000 clones, 80% to 90% occurring once. Sequences were obtained from PBMCs. The receptors stem from a male donor in good health and CMV-seronegative.

This clone was seen only a few times. V is TRBV4-1 and J is TRBJ2-7; D uncertain. Trimming removed 1 base at V and 1 base at J, with 11 bases between. Germline CDR1 is MGHRA and CDR2 is YSYEKL. The CDR3 spans 15 residues. DNA of the CDR3: TGCGCCAGCAGCCAAGTTTCTGGAGAATCCTACGAGCAGTACTTC. Translating it yields CASSQVSGESYEQYF.

The chain joins TRBV5-1 to TRBJ2-5, with 11 bases lining up with TRBD2. J gave up 2 bases and V 4 bases, and 7 bases lay outside the gene matches. Looked up from germline, CDR1 is SGHRS and CDR2 is YFSETQ. CDR3 length equals 16 residues. Here the CDR3 DNA reads TGCGCCAGCAGCCCGGGACTAGCGGTTCGGCAAGAGACCCAGTACTTC. The encoded protein is CASSPGLAVRQETQYF.

In this sample, this clone turned up a few times. The gene calls are TRBV6-5 and TRBJ1-4; 7 bases are shared with TRBD1. The CDR3 consists of 12 residues. The J segment lost 8 bases and the V segment lost 5 bases, leaving 2 bases of the junction unmatched. Germline V gives CDR1 MNHEY, CDR2 SVGAGI. In nucleotides, the CDR3 is TGTGCCAGCAGTCCACAGGGGGAAAAACTGTTTTTT. Protein sequence: CASSPQGEKLFF.

The rearrangement joins TRBV14 to TRBJ2-2; D is undetermined. Germline CDR1 is SGHDN and CDR2 is FVKESK. The CDR3 sequence is 15 residues long. V gave up 4 bases and J gave up 4 bases, with 13 bases separating them. This CDR3 reads CASSLEFLATGELFF. CDR3 coding DNA: TGTGCCAGCAGCCTTGAGTTCTTAGCCACCGGGGAGCTGTTTTTT.

A remark on this clone: Mismatch with germline at one junction end may stem from a read error. The chain employs TRBV28 and TRBJ1-2; TRBD1 is a possible D gene (6 bases). The CDR3 consists of 15 residues. Looked up from germline, CDR1 is MDHEN and CDR2 is SYDVKM. CDR3 sequence (DNA): TGTGCCAGCAGTTTATGGGACCAGGGGAACTCTGGCTACACCTTC. Translating gives CASSLWDQGNSGYTF.

Of note for this clone: The same CDR3 can be traced to other DNA sequences in this sample. The V gene is TRBV5-4, the J gene TRBJ2-5; no clear D gene. Germline V lookup: CDR1 SGHNT, CDR2 YYREEE (reference sequence). V was trimmed by 0 bases and J by 2 bases, leaving 8 bases between them. The CDR3 is 14 residues long. Written as DNA, the CDR3 is TGTGCCAGCAGCTTGGTTGGGCAGCAAGAGACCCAGTACTTC. This sequence encodes CASSLVGQQETQYF.

V and J are TRBV7-2 and TRBJ1-2, with D tentatively TRBD1 (5 bases). The CDR3 is made up of 15 amino acids. Trimming took off 4 bases at V and 2 bases at J, with 14 bases between the two ends. Germline V gives CDR1 SGHTA, CDR2 FQGNSA. The CDR3 DNA reads as TGTGCCAGCAGCTCGCAACAGGTTAACAACTATGGCTACACCTTC. Translated, it gives CASSSQQVNNYGYTF.

The J gene is TRBJ1-3, the V gene TRBV30; D is undetermined. Trimming took off 2 bases at V and 4 bases at J, with 12 bases between the two ends. CDR3 length equals 14 residues. Per germline, CDR1 GTSNPN and CDR2 SVGIG (reference sequence). The CDR3 bases are TGTGCCTGGAGTTCTAAAACGACAGGAAACACCATATATTTT. It yields the protein CAWSSKTTGNTIYF.

The V gene is TRBV6-4, the J gene TRBJ2-1; 12 nucleotides agree with TRBD2. V trimming: 4 bases; J trimming: 9 bases; junction bases outside the gene matches: 4. Germline V lookup: CDR1 MRHNA, CDR2 SNTAGT. The CDR3 is made up of 14 amino acids. CDR3 protein: CASSGLAGEREQFF. The DNA for the CDR3 is TGTGCCAGCAGTGGACTAGCGGGAGAACGTGAGCAGTTCTTC.

J is TRBJ2-7 and V is TRBV11-3, with 13 bases that match TRBD2. Germline-derived CDR1 and CDR2 are SGHNT and YENEEA. The CDR3 contains 15 residues. V shed 6 bases and J 6 bases; nucleotides not matched to a gene: 8. CDR3 sequence reads: CASSELAGGLGEQYF. The CDR3 region has the DNA TGTGCCAGCAGTGAACTAGCGGGGGGGCTTGGCGAGCAGTACTTC.

The chain links TRBV27 to TRBJ2-4; TRBD2 might be the D (7 bases). Trimming removed 7 bases from V and 8 bases from J, with 12 bases in between. Germline CDR1 is MNHEY and CDR2 is SMNVEV (reference sequence). The CDR3 is 12 residues long. Here the CDR3 reads CASKGGTDIQYF. The CDR3, as DNA: TGTGCCAGCAAGGGGGGGACTGACATTCAGTACTTC.

The chain is built from TRBV19 and TRBJ1-4; D is unresolved. Trimming shortened V by 2 bases and J by 6 bases, and 13 bases separated the two germline ends. Germline CDR1 and CDR2: LNHDA and SQIVND (reference sequence). The CDR3 extends over 15 amino acids. The CDR3 region has the DNA TGTGCCAGTAGTATATATCGGGATCGGCATGAAAAACTGTTTTTT. Its protein product is CASSIYRDRHEKLFF.

This CDR3 reads CSVEGGTDSYEQYF. The CDR3 bases are TGCAGCGTTGAAGGGGGGACAGATTCCTACGAGCAGTACTTC. The chain recombines TRBV29-1 with TRBJ2-7; the match to TRBD1 covers 7 bases. Germline trimming cut 1 base from V and 1 base from J; bases unmatched to any gene: 4. Per the germline V gene, CDR1 is SQVTM and CDR2 is ANQGSEA. This CDR3 region has 14 residues.

The rearrangement links TRBV18 to TRBJ2-2; TRBD1 matches 12 bases. V was pared by 3 bases and J by 3 bases, with 2 bases of the junction left unmatched. Germline assignment: CDR1 KGHSH and CDR2 LQKENI. This CDR3 has 16 amino acids. The CDR3 sequence: CASSPGQGAHTGELFF. The CDR3 DNA sequence: TGTGCCAGCTCACCGGGACAGGGGGCCCACACCGGGGAGCTGTTTTTT. Full variable domain (outside the CDR3, taken from reference TRBV18 and TRBJ2-2): NAGVMQNPRHLVRRRGQEARLRCSPMKGHSHVYWYRQLPEEGLKFMVYLQKENIIDESGMPKERFSAEFPKEGPSILRIQQVVRGDSAAYFCASSPGQGAHTGELFFGEGSRLTVL.

This sequence joins TRBV7-3 and TRBJ1-1; D is perhaps TRBD1 (5 bases). Trimming cost V 5 bases and J 3 bases, with 13 bases left between them. Germline V gene lookup returns CDR1 SGHTA and CDR2 FQGTGA. The CDR3 is made up of 14 amino acids. CDR3 in amino acids: CASSRRGGDTEAFF. CDR3 sequence (DNA): TGTGCCAGCAGCCGACGGGGGGGGGACACTGAAGCTTTCTTT.

The CDR3 DNA reads TGCGCCAGCAGCCAAGTTGGAGGCAGGGGGGTGCAGTACTTC. This encodes CASSQVGGRGVQYF. The chain couples TRBV4-1 to TRBJ2-7; tentatively, D is TRBD1 (7 bases). With 1 base removed from V and 9 bases from J, the gap between germline ends came to 16 bases. This CDR3 has 14 amino acids. CDR1 and CDR2 from the germline V gene are MGHRA and YSYEKL.

This clone was counted once. The chain combines TRBV2 with TRBJ1-2; D ambiguous. The length of the CDR3 is 14 residues. From germline, CDR1 is SNHLY and CDR2 FYNNEI. The V and J ends lost 7 bases and 8 bases respectively, with 20 bases between them. In DNA, the CDR3 is TGTGCCAGCACAGTACAGTCTATGTCACGGGGCTACACCTTC. It specifies CASTVQSMSRGYTF.

This clone has just one count. The chain links TRBV7-2 to TRBJ2-7, with 11 bases aligning to TRBD1. Germline CDR1 and CDR2: SGHTA and FQGNSA. The length of the CDR3 is 16 residues. V was clipped by 7 bases and J by 5 bases; unmatched bases: 13. The CDR3 protein is CASTFTGGTGGDEQYF. The DNA for the CDR3 is TGTGCCAGCACCTTTACGGGGGGGACAGGGGGAGACGAGCAGTACTTC.

This sequence joins TRBV6-6 and TRBJ2-7; D possibly corresponds to TRBD2 (6 bases). The ends were cut back, 2 bases at V and 1 base at J, with 6 bases in the middle. The length of the CDR3 is 13 residues. Germline V gives CDR1 MNHNY, CDR2 SVGAGI (reference sequence). CDR3 coding DNA: TGTGCCAGCAGTTACGGGGGGTCCTACGAGCAGTACTTC. Translating it yields CASSYGGSYEQYF.

The V call is TRBV13, the J call TRBJ2-7; 11 bases are a match to TRBD1. The germline V gene has CDR1 PRHDT and CDR2 FYEKMQ (reference sequence). This CDR3 comprises 18 residues. Germline trimming cut 3 bases from V and 1 base from J; bases unmatched to any gene: 11. This CDR3 is CASSFRTGGGLPSYEQYF. CDR3 DNA sequence: TGTGCCAGCAGCTTCAGGACAGGGGGCGGCCTACCTTCCTACGAGCAGTACTTC.

The V call is TRBV6-6, the J call TRBJ2-5; 7 positions agree with TRBD2. CDR1 and CDR2 (germline): MNHNY, SVGAGI (reference sequence). Trimming cost V 7 bases and J 4 bases; bases outside gene matches: 6. This CDR3 comprises 13 residues. CDR3 in amino acids: CASTRGEGETQYF. DNA of the CDR3: TGTGCCAGCACCCGGGGGGAGGGAGAGACCCAGTACTTC.

The chain employs TRBV7-9 and TRBJ2-1; 8 bases agree with TRBD1. Per germline, CDR1 SEHNR and CDR2 FQNEAQ (reference sequence). Trimming removed 4 bases from V and 5 bases from J; junction bases left unmatched: 10. CDR3 length: 16 amino acids. CDR3: CASSSRKDREDNEQFF. CDR3 sequence (DNA): TGTGCCAGCAGCTCCCGTAAGGACAGGGAGGACAATGAGCAGTTCTTC. The full variable domain, rest sourced from reference TRBV7-9 and TRBJ2-1, is DTGVSQNPRHKITKRGQNVTFRCDPISEHNRLYWYRQTLGQGPEFLTYFQNEAQLEKSRLLSDRFSAERPKGSFSTLEIQRTEQGDSAMYLCASSSRKDREDNEQFFGPGTRLTVL.

In this sample, this clone turned up a few times. CDR3: CASRDVGRDYGYTF. DNA of the CDR3: TGTGCCAGCAGAGATGTAGGCCGGGACTATGGCTACACCTTC. This chain links TRBV6-5 with TRBJ1-2, with D unclear. Trimming stripped 6 bases from V and 3 bases from J, with 14 bases between. The CDR3 spans 14 residues. The germline CDR1 and CDR2 sequences are MNHEY and SVGAGI.

The gene calls are TRBV28 and TRBJ1-5; D gene unclear. The CDR3 consists of 13 residues. Trimming removed 6 bases at V and 6 bases at J, with 12 bases between. The germline V gene has CDR1 MDHEN and CDR2 SYDVKM. DNA for the CDR3: TGTGCCAGCAGGGAGGGTGTCAGTCAGCCCCAGCATTTT. Its protein is CASREGVSQPQHF.

This clone was detected once. The junction differs from germline at one of its ends, possibly a read error. This sequence joins TRBV7-7 and TRBJ2-1, with 11 bases lining up with TRBD2. The CDR3 sequence is 15 residues long. Germline CDR1 reads SSHAT; CDR2 reads FNYEAQ (reference sequence). The chain's CDR3 is CASSLLAGDYNEQFF. The CDR3 DNA is TGTGCTAGCAGCTTACTAGCGGGAGACTACAATGAGCAGTTCTTC.

This chain connects TRBV7-2 to TRBJ2-3; the match to TRBD2 covers 9 bases. This CDR3 contains 15 residues. J lost 2 bases, V lost 6 bases, and 6 bases had no gene match. CDR1 and CDR2 from the germline V gene are SGHTA and FQGNSA. The CDR3 DNA is TGTGCCAGCAGTTCCCTAGCGGGGTACACAGATACGCAGTATTTT. Translated: CASSSLAGYTDTQYF.

Remarks on this clone: One junction end does not reproduce the germline sequence, and a read error may be involved. The chain employs TRBV7-9 and TRBJ1-1; 8 positions agree with TRBD1. CDR1 and CDR2 (germline): SEHNR, FQNEAQ (reference sequence). The CDR3 has 14 residues. The CDR3 spells CSSSSDRGRTEAFF. The CDR3 nucleotides are TGTTCCAGCAGCTCCGACAGGGGCCGGACTGAAGCTTTCTTT.

The chain has TRBV27 and TRBJ1-1; 7 bases line up with TRBD1. With V trimmed by 6 bases and J by 4 bases, 8 bases remained unmatched. Germline V CDR1 and CDR2: MNHEY, SMNVEV (reference sequence). The length of the CDR3 is 14 residues. CDR3 DNA: TGTGCCAGCAGACCGTTACAGGGGAGCACTGAAGCTTTCTTT. It specifies CASRPLQGSTEAFF.

The CDR3 DNA reads as TGCAGTGCCCTTGGCGGTACGCAGTATTTT. Its protein product is CSALGGTQYF. The V gene is TRBV20-1, the J gene TRBJ2-3; D remains ambiguous. V dropped 6 bases and J dropped 8 bases, with 9 bases sitting between them. Germline V gives CDR1 DFQATT, CDR2 SNEGSKA (reference sequence). CDR3 length: 10 amino acids.

The genes are TRBV7-9 and TRBJ1-2; 9 bases line up with TRBD1. V lost 5 bases to trimming and J lost 6 bases; unmatched junction nucleotides: 10. The CDR3 extends over 15 amino acids. Per the germline V gene, CDR1 is SEHNR and CDR2 is FQNEAQ (reference sequence). CDR3 in amino acids: CASSGRTGAVNGYTF. CDR3 coding DNA: TGTGCCAGCAGCGGTAGGACAGGGGCCGTAAATGGCTACACCTTC.

This chain uses TRBV7-8 with TRBJ1-1, with D possibly being TRBD1 (5 bases). The germline V and J ends were trimmed by 4 bases and 0 bases, with 6 bases remaining between them. Germline CDR1 SGHVS, CDR2 FQNEAQ. This CDR3 is built from 13 residues. The CDR3 DNA is TGTGCCAGCAGCTCGACAGTGAACACTGAAGCTTTCTTT. The encoded protein is CASSSTVNTEAFF.

The chain joins TRBV9 to TRBJ2-3; 8 bases are shared with TRBD2. J was trimmed by 1 base and V by 0 bases; bases with no gene match: 4. CDR1 SGDLS and CDR2 YYNGEE come from the germline V gene. The CDR3 is made up of 16 amino acids. The CDR3: CASSVAGGPGTDTQYF. CDR3 DNA: TGTGCCAGCAGCGTAGCGGGGGGGCCTGGCACAGATACGCAGTATTTT.